This TCR beta chain was found in a study of T-cell reconstitution after alpha-beta-depleted transplantation in children. The CDR3 runs to 16 residues. The V and J ends lost 4 bases and 4 bases respectively, with 18 bases between them. Germline assignment: CDR1 LGHDT and CDR2 YNNKEL (reference sequence). The TCRbeta library incorporated unique molecular identifiers. Each CDR3 protein gets one entry after TCRdb re-called the PCR reads with MiXCR. The sample holds 550,000 to 800,000 distinct CDR3 sequences, around 13% seen once. This clonotype was observed a few times. The chain links TRBV3-1 to TRBJ2-3, with D possibly being TRBD1 or TRBD2 (5 bases each). The source material was PBMCs, sampled before TCRalphabeta/CD19-depleted stem cell transplant. The clonotype was recovered from a girl aged 2-15 years with congenital amegakaryocytic thrombocytopenia, due to receive a stem cell transplant. CDR3 loop: CASSPIAIRGPDTQYF. The CDR3 region has the DNA TGTGCCAGCAGCCCCATCGCCATCCGGGGCCCAGATACGCAGTATTTT.